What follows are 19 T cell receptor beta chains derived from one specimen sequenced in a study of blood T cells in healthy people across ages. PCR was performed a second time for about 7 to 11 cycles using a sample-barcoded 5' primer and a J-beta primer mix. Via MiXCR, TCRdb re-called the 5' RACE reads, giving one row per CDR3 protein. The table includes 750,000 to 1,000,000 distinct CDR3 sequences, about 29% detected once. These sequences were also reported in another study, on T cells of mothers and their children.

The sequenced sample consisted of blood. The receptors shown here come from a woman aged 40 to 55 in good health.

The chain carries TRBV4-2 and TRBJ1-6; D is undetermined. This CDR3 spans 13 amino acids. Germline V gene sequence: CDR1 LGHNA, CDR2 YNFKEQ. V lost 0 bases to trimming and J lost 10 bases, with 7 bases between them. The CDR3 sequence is CASSQEGRSPLHF. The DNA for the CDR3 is TGTGCCAGCAGCCAAGAAGGGAGGTCACCCCTCCACTTT.

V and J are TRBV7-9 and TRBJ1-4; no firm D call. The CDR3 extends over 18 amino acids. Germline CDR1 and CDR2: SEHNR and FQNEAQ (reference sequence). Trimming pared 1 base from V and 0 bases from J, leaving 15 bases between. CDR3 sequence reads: CASSLGLMGGATNEKLFF. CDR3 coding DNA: TGTGCCAGCAGCTTAGGCCTGATGGGCGGGGCAACTAATGAAAAACTGTTTTTT.

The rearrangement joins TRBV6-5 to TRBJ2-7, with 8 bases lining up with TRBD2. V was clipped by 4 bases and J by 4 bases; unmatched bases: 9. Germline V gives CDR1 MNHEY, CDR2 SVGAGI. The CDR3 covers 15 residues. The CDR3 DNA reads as TGTGCCAGCAGTTTTGACTCCGGGAGGGGTTACGAGCAGTACTTC. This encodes CASSFDSGRGYEQYF.

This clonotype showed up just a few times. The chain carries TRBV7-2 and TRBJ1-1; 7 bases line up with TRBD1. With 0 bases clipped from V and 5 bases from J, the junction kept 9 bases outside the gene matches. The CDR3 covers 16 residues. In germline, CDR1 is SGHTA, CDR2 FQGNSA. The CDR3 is CASSLANAGGGTEAFF. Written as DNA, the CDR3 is TGTGCCAGCAGCTTAGCGAATGCAGGGGGGGGAACTGAAGCTTTCTTT.

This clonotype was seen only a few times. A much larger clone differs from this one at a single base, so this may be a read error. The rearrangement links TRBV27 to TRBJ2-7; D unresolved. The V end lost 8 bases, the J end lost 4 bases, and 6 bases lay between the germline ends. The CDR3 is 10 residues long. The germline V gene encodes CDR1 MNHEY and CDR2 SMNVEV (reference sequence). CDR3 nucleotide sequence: TGTGCCAGCGAAGAGTACGAGCAGTACTTC. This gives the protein CASEEYEQYF.

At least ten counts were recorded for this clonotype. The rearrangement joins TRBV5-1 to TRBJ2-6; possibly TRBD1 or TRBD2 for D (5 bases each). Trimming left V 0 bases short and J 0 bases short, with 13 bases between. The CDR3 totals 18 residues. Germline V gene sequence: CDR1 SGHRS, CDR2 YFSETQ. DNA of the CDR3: TGCGCCAGCAGCTTGGCGATAGGGGACCACTCTGGGGCCAACGTCCTGACTTTC. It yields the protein CASSLAIGDHSGANVLTF.

The CDR3 DNA reads TGTGCCAGCAGCCACCCCGCCGGGACAGAGGAAAGTCTTGGGTCCTACGAGCAGTACTTC. It codes for CASSHPAGTEESLGSYEQYF. This sequence joins TRBV7-6 and TRBJ2-7, with 7 nucleotides matching TRBD1. Trimming cost V 5 bases and J 1 base; bases outside gene matches: 23. The germline CDR1 and CDR2 sequences are SGHVS and FNYEAQ. The CDR3 is 20 amino acids.

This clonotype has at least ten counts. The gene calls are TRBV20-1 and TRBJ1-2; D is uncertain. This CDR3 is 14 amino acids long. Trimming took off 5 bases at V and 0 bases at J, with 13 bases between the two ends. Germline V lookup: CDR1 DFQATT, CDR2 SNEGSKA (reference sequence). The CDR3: CSAHGGVSNYGYTF. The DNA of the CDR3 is TGCAGTGCTCATGGTGGGGTATCTAACTATGGCTACACCTTC.

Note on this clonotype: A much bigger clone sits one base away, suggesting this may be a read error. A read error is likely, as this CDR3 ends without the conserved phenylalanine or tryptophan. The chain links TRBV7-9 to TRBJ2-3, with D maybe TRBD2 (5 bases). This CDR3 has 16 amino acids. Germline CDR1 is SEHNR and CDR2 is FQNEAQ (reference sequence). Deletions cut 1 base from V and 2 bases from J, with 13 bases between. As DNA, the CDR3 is TGTGCCAGCAGCTTAGATATTGGGAGTACCACAGATACGCAGTATTTG. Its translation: CASSLDIGSTTDTQYL.

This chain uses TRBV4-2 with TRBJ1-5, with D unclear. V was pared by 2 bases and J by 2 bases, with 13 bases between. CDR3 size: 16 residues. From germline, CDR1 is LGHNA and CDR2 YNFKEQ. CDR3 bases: TGTGCCAGCAGCCAAAGTACGGGGTCGCGCAATCAGCCCCAGCATTTT. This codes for CASSQSTGSRNQPQHF.

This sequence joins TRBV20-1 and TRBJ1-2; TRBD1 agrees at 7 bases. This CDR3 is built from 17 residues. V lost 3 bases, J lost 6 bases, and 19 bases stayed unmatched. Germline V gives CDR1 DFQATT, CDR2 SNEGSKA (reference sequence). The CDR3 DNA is TGCAGTGCTAGGGGGAGGAACGGGCAGGGGGGAAGGAATGGCTACACCTTC. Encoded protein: CSARGRNGQGGRNGYTF.

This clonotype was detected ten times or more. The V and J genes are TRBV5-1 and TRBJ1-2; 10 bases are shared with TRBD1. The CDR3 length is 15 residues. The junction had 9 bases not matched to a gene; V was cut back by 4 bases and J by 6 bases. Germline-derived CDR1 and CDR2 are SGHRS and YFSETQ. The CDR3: CASSQGQGRGDGYTF. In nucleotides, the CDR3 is TGCGCCAGCAGCCAGGGACAGGGGAGAGGCGATGGCTACACCTTC.

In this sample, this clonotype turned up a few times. The CDR3 loop is CSARDPAGEQFF. CDR3 sequence (DNA): TGCAGTGCTAGAGATCCAGCAGGGGAGCAGTTCTTC. The J gene is TRBJ2-1, the V gene TRBV20-1; D is perhaps TRBD1 (5 bases). CDR3 size: 12 residues. Germline-derived CDR1 and CDR2 are DFQATT and SNEGSKA (reference sequence). Trimming stripped 0 bases from V and 10 bases from J, with 10 bases between.

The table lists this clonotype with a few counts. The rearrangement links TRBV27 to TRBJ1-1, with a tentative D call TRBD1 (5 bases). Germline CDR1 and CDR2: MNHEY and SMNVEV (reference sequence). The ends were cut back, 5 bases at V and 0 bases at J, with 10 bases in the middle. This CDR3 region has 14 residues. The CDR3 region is CASSSRGMNTEAFF. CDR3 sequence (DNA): TGTGCCAGCAGTAGTAGGGGAATGAACACTGAAGCTTTCTTT.

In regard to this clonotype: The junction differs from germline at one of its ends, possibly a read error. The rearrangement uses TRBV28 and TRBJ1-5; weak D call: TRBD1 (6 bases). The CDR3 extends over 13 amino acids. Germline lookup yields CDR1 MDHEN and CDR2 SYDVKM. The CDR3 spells CASRRPGDQLQHF. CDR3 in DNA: TGTGCCAGCAGACGCCCAGGGGATCAGCTCCAGCATTTT. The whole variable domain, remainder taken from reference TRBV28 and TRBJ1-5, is DVKVTQSSRYLVKRTGEKVFLECVQDMDHENMFWYRQDPGLGLRLIYFSYDVKMKEKGDIPEGYSVSREKKERFSLILESASTNQTSMYLCASRRPGDQLQHFGDGTRLSIL.

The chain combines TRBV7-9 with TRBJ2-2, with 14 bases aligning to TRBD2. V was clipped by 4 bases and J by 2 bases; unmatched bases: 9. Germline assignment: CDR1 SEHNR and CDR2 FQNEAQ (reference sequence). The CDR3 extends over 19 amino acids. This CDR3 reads CASSSPGTSGGLNTGELFF. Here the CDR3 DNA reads TGTGCCAGCAGCTCCCCCGGGACTAGCGGGGGTCTTAACACCGGGGAGCTGTTTTTT.

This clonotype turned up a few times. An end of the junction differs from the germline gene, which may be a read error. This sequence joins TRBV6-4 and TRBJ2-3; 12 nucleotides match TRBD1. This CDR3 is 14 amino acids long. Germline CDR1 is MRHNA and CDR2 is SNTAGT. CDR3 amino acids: CASSAGQGADAQYF. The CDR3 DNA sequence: TGTGCCAGCAGTGCGGGACAGGGGGCAGATGCGCAGTATTTT.

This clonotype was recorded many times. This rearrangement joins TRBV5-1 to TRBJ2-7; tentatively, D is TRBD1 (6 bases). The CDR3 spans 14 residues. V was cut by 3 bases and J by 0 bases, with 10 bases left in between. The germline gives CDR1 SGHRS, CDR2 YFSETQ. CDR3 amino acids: CASSSGQISYEQYF. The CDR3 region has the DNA TGCGCCAGCAGCTCTGGACAGATCTCCTACGAGCAGTACTTC.

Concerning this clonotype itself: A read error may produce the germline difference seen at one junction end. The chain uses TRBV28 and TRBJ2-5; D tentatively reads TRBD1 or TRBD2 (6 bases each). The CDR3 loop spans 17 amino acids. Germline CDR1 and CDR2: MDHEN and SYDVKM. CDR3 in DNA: TGTGCCAGCAGTTTAGGGCAAAAGGGGGTCATTGGGGGGACCCAGTGCTTC. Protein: CASSLGQKGVIGGTQCF. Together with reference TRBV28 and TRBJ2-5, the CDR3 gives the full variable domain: DVKVTQSSRYLVKRTGEKVFLECVQDMDHENMFWYRQDPGLGLRLIYFSYDVKMKEKGDIPEGYSVSREKKERFSLILESASTNQTSMYLCASSLGQKGVIGGTQCFGPGTRLLVL.